This is a list of T cell receptor beta chains from one sample in a study of persistence of HIV-infected CD4 T cells. These receptors have no known antigen. Some clones are missing from TCRdb's copy, which holds only in-frame ones; the method was immunoSEQ multiplex PCR. Among under 60,000 clones listed, 75% to 85% were seen once. The source material was CD4+ T cells sorted from PBMCs after roughly 19-hour stimulation, sampled from a patient who received antiretroviral therapy. These receptors all come from an adult man with HIV who was CMV-seropositive. Each CDR3 is given with its conserved first and last residue. D genes are given only for firm matches. Part of the rows lack a size; the others show once, few, many or a class for expanded clones.

v_gene,j_gene,abundance,d_gene,CDR3aa,CDR3nt
TRBV5-8,TRBJ2-6,-,-,CASSAQLVLGANVLTF,TGTGCCAGCAGCGCGCAACTAGTATTGGGGGCCAACGTCCTGACTTTC
TRBV9,TRBJ1-4,-,-,CASSGSQEKLFF,TGTGCCAGCAGCGGGTCACAGGAAAAACTGTTTTTT
TRBV7-2,TRBJ1-5,-,TRBD1,CASSDRAGGRNSNQPQHF,TGTGCCAGCAGCGACCGAGCAGGGGGAAGGAATAGCAATCAGCCCCAGCATTTT
TRBV18,TRBJ1-1,-,-,CASSPRDLMNTEAFF,TGTGCCAGCTCACCTCGGGACCTGATGAACACTGAAGCTTTCTTT
TRBV10-2,TRBJ2-7,-,-,CASSGGYEQYF,TGCGCCAGCAGTGGGGGGTACGAGCAGTACTTC
TRBV3-1/TRBV3-2,TRBJ1-2,-,-,CASSQDRKDYGYTF,TGTGCCAGCAGCCAAGATCGGAAGGACTATGGCTACACCTTC
TRBV7-9,TRBJ2-6,-,-,CASSFWDGANVLTF,TGTGCCAGCAGCTTCTGGGATGGGGCCAACGTCCTGACTTTC
TRBV2,TRBJ1-2,-,-,CASSRSQDRGYTF,TGTGCCAGCAGTCGGTCCCAAGATCGTGGCTACACCTTC
TRBV10-3,TRBJ1-4,-,TRBD1,CAISESDRGFGNEKLFF,TGTGCCATCAGTGAGTCGGACAGGGGTTTCGGTAATGAAAAACTGTTTTTT
TRBV10-3,TRBJ2-5,-,TRBD2,CAISETSGGAGETQYF,TGTGCCATCAGTGAAACTAGCGGGGGGGCAGGAGAGACCCAGTACTTC
TRBV10-3,TRBJ1-2,-,-,CAITGTPNYGYTF,TGTGCCATTACAGGGACCCCTAACTATGGCTACACCTTC
TRBV19,TRBJ2-3,-,TRBD1,CASSMTGGTDTQYF,TGTGCCAGTAGTATGACAGGGGGCACAGATACGCAGTATTTT
TRBV30,TRBJ1-4,once,-,CAWNPDLRGKLFF,TGTGCCTGGAATCCGGACCTCAGGGGAAAACTGTTTTTT
TRBV4-1,TRBJ1-5,-,TRBD1,CASSQDGQGRDQPQHF,TGCGCCAGCAGCCAAGATGGACAGGGGAGGGATCAGCCCCAGCATTTT
TRBV18,TRBJ1-2,-,TRBD1,CASSPRQGDAYGYTF,TGTGCCAGCTCACCCCGCCAGGGGGACGCCTATGGCTACACCTTC
TRBV19,TRBJ2-7,few,TRBD1,CASEGGQGANEQYF,TGTGCCAGTGAGGGGGGACAGGGGGCAAACGAGCAGTACTTC
TRBV6-5,TRBJ1-1,-,-,CASSYGDNTEAFF,TGTGCCAGCAGTTACGGAGATAACACTGAAGCTTTCTTT
TRBV4-2,TRBJ1-3,-,-,CASSPGQTSGNTIYF,TGTGCCAGCAGTCCCGGACAGACCTCTGGAAACACCATATATTTT
TRBV4-1,TRBJ1-2,-,-,CASSQGNTGSGYTF,TGCGCCAGCAGCCAAGGAAATACTGGGTCTGGCTACACCTTC
TRBV15,TRBJ2-7,-,-,CATSRGVTQDYEQYF,TGTGCCACCAGCAGAGGAGTAACCCAGGACTACGAGCAGTACTTC
TRBV11-3,TRBJ2-2,-,-,CASSLEIRASNTGELFF,TGTGCCAGCAGCTTAGAAATCAGGGCTTCGAACACCGGGGAGCTGTTTTTT
TRBV6-2/TRBV6-3,TRBJ2-6,-,TRBD1,CASSYSGQVLRGANVLTF,TGTGCCAGCAGTTACTCGGGACAGGTGTTAAGGGGGGCCAACGTCCTGACTTTC
TRBV7-2,TRBJ1-5,-,TRBD1,CASSLGTGGGQPQHF,TGTGCCAGCAGCTTAGGGACAGGGGGCGGTCAGCCCCAGCATTTT
TRBV5-1,TRBJ2-1,-,TRBD2,CASSFESTSGYNEQFF,TGCGCCAGCAGCTTCGAGTCAACTAGCGGTTACAATGAGCAGTTCTTC
TRBV18,TRBJ2-2,-,-,CASSPPLPRNTGELFF,TGTGCCAGCTCACCACCCCTTCCCCGGAACACCGGGGAGCTGTTTTTT
TRBV10-1,TRBJ2-3,once,-,CASSVQPDTQYF,TGCGCCAGCAGTGTACAGCCAGATACGCAGTATTTT
TRBV27,TRBJ1-1,-,-,CASSRIGPNTEAFF,TGTGCCAGCAGTCGAATAGGGCCGAACACTGAAGCTTTCTTT
TRBV10-3,TRBJ1-2,once,-,CAINQQGGDYGYTF,TGTGCCATCAATCAACAGGGAGGTGACTATGGCTACACCTTC
TRBV7-9,TRBJ2-7,-,-,CASSPERTSYEQYF,TGTGCCAGCAGCCCCGAGCGGACCTCCTACGAGCAGTACTTC
TRBV7-6,TRBJ1-6,-,TRBD1,CASSSGQGRTPLHF,TGTGCCAGCAGCTCGGGACAGGGGAGGACACCCCTCCACTTT
TRBV5-1,TRBJ2-2,-,TRBD2,CASSLAGLPGGIGGELFF,TGCGCCAGCAGCTTGGCCGGACTCCCGGGAGGGATTGGCGGGGAGCTGTTTTTT
TRBV29-1,TRBJ2-1,-,TRBD2,CSVDLAAHNEQFF,TGCAGCGTTGACCTAGCGGCGCACAATGAGCAGTTCTTC
TRBV3-1/TRBV3-2,TRBJ1-3,-,-,CASSPFDRGSGNTIYF,TGTGCCAGCAGCCCTTTCGACAGAGGCTCTGGAAACACCATATATTTT
TRBV25-1,TRBJ2-6,-,-,CASSEPGQRANVLTF,TGTGCCAGCAGTGAACCCGGACAGCGGGCCAACGTCCTGACTTTC
TRBV19,TRBJ1-4,-,-,CASISRRGQANEKLFF,TGTGCCAGTATCTCGAGGCGGGGGCAAGCTAATGAAAAACTGTTTTTT
TRBV4-2,TRBJ2-1,few,TRBD2,CASSQEAGGRNEQFF,TGTGCCAGCAGCCAAGAGGCGGGAGGCCGTAATGAGCAGTTCTTC
TRBV6-2/TRBV6-3,TRBJ1-1,-,-,CASSYTGLNTEAFF,TGTGCCAGCAGTTACACGGGCTTGAACACTGAAGCTTTCTTT
TRBV7-9,TRBJ2-7,-,TRBD1,CASSLFGQGPYEQYF,TGTGCCAGCAGCTTGTTCGGACAGGGTCCCTACGAGCAGTACTTC
TRBV20-1,TRBJ1-1,few,-,CSASKVMGRPEAFF,TGCAGTGCTAGTAAGGTTATGGGGCGGCCTGAAGCTTTCTTT
TRBV28,TRBJ1-2,-,-,CASRSVDSYTF,TGTGCCAGCAGGAGCGTGGACAGCTACACCTTC
TRBV2,TRBJ1-1,-,-,CASSDRRFNTEAFF,TGTGCCAGCAGTGACAGACGATTCAACACTGAAGCTTTCTTT
TRBV7-9,TRBJ1-2,-,TRBD1,CASSFDREGGGYTF,TGTGCCAGCAGTTTCGACAGGGAGGGTGGTGGCTACACCTTC